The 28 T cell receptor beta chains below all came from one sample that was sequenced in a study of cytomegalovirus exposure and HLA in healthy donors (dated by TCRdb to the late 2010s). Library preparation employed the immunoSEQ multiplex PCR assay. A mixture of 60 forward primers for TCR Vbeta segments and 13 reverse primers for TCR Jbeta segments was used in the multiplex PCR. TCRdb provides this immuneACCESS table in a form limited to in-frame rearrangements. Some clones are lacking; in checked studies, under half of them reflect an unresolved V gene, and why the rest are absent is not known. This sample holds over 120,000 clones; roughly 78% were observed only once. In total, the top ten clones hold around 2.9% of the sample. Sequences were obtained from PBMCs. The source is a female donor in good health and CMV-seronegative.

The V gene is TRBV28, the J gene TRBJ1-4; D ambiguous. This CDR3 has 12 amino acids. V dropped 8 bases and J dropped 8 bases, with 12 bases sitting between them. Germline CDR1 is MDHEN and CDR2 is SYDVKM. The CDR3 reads CASSPPREKLFF. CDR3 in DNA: TGTGCCAGCTCCCCCCCCCGGGAAAAACTGTTTTTT. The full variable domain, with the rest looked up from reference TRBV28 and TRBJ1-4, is DVKVTQSSRYLVKRTGEKVFLECVQDMDHENMFWYRQDPGLGLRLIYFSYDVKMKEKGDIPEGYSVSREKKERFSLILESASTNQTSMYLCASSPPREKLFFGSGTQLSVL.

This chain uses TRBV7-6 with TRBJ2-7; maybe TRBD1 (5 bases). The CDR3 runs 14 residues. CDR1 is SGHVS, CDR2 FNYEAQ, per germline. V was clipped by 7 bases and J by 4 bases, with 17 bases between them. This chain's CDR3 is CASTPLTGSYEQYF. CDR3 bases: TGTGCCAGCACCCCGTTAACAGGATCGTACGAGCAGTACTTC.

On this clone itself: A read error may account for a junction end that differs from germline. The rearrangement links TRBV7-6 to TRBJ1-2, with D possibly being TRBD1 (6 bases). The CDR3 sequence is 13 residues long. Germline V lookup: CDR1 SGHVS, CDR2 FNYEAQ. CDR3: CASSPGGAGGYPF. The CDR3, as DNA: TGTGCCAGCAGCCCCGGAGGGGCGGGGGGCTACCCCTTC. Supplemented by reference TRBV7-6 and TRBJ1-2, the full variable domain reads GAGVSQSPRYKVTKRGQDVALRCDPISGHVSLYWYRQALGQGPEFLTYFNYEAQQDKSGLPNDRFSAERPEGSISTLTIQRTEQRDSAMYRCASSPGGAGGYPFGSGTRLTVV.

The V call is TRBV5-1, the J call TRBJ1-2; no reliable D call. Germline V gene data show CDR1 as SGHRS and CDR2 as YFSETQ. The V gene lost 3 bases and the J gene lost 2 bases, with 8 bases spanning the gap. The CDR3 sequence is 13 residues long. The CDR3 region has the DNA TGCGCCAGCAGCTCTGGCCAGAACTATGGCTACACCTTC. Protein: CASSSGQNYGYTF. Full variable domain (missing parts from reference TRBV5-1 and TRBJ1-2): KAGVTQTPRYLIKTRGQQVTLSCSPISGHRSVSWYQQTPGQGLQFLFEYFSETQRNKGNFPGRFSGRQFSNSRSEMNVSTLELGDSALYLCASSSGQNYGYTFGSGTRLTVV.

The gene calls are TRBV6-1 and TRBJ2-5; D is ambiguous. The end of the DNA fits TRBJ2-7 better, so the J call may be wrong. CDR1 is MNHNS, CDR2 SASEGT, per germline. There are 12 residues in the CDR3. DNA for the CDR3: TGTGCCAGCAATCGCCGAGCCTACGAGCAGTACTTC. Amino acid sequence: CASNRRAYEQYF.

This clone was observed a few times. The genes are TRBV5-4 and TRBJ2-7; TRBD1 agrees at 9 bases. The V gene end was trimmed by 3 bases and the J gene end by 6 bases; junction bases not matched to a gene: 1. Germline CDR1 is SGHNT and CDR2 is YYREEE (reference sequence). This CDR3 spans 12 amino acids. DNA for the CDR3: TGTGCCAGCAGCTGGGGACAGGGCGAGCAGTACTTC. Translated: CASSWGQGEQYF.

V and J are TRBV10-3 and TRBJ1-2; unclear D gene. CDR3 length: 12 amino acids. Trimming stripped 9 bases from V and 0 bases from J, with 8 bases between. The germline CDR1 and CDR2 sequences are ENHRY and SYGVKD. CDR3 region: CAITEANYGYTF. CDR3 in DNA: TGTGCCATTACAGAAGCTAACTATGGCTACACCTTC.

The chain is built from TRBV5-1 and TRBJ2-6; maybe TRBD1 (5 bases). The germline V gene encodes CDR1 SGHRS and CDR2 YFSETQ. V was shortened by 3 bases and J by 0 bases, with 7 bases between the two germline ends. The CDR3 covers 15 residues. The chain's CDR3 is CASSSGNSGANVLTF. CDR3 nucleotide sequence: TGCGCCAGCAGCTCAGGGAACTCTGGGGCCAACGTCCTGACTTTC.

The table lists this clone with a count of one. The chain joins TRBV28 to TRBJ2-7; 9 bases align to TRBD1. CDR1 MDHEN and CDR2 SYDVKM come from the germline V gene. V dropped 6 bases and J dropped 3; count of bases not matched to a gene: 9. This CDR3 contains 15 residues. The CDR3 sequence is CASRLRQGGNYEQYF. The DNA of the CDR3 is TGTGCCAGCAGACTAAGACAGGGGGGTAACTACGAGCAGTACTTC.

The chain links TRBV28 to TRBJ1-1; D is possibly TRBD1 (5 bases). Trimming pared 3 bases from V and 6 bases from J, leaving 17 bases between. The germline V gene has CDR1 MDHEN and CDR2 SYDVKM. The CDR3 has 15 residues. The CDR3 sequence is CASSLTHGGQAEAFF. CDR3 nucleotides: TGTGCCAGCAGTTTGACCCACGGGGGTCAGGCTGAAGCTTTCTTT.

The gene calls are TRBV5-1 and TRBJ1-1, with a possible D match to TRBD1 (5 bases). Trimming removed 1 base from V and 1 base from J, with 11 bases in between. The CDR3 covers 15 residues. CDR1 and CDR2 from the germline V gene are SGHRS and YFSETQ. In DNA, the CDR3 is TGCGCCAGCAGCTTGCAGCCGGGGGGGAACACTGAAGCTTTCTTT. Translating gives CASSLQPGGNTEAFF.

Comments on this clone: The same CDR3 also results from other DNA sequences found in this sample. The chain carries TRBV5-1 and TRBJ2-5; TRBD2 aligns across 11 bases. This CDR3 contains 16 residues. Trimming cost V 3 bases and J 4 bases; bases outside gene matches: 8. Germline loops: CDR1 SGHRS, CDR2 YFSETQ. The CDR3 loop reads CASSSQLAGEGETQYF. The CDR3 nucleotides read TGCGCCAGCAGCTCCCAACTAGCGGGAGAAGGAGAGACCCAGTACTTC.

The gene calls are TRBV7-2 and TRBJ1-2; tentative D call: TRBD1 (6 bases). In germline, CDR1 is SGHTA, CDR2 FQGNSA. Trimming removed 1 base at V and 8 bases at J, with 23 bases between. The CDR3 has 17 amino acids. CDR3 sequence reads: CASSLGGGGVVAGGYTF. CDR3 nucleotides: TGTGCCAGCAGCTTAGGTGGAGGGGGGGTAGTCGCGGGCGGCTACACCTTC.

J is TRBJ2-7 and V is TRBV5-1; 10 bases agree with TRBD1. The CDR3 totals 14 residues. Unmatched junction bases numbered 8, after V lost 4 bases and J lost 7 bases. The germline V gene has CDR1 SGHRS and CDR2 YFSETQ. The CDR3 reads CASSLGQGLKEQYF. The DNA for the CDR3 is TGCGCCAGCAGCCTGGGACAGGGGCTGAAGGAGCAGTACTTC.

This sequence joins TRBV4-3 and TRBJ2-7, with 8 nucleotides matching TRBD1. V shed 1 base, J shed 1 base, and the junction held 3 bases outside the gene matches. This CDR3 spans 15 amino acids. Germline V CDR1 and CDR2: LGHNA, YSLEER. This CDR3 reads CASSQGDRGSYEQYF. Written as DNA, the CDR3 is TGCGCCAGCAGCCAAGGAGACAGGGGATCCTACGAGCAGTACTTC.

As DNA, the CDR3 is TGTGCCAGCAGAAATCCCAAAGAGACCCAGTACTTC. Amino acids: CASRNPKETQYF. The rearrangement links TRBV28 to TRBJ2-5; D is undetermined. CDR3 length equals 12 residues. Germline V CDR1 and CDR2: MDHEN, SYDVKM. V shed 6 bases and J shed 3 bases, with 8 bases lying between them.

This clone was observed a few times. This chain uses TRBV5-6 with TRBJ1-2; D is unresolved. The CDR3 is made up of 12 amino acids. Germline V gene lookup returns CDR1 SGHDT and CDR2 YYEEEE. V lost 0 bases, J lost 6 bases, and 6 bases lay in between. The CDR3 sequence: CASSLAANGYTF. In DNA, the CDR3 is TGTGCCAGCAGCTTGGCAGCGAATGGCTACACCTTC. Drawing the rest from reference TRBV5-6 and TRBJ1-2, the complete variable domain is DAGVTQSPTHLIKTRGQQVTLRCSPKSGHDTVSWYQQALGQGPQFIFQYYEEEERQRGNFPDRFSGHQFPNYSSELNVNALLLGDSALYLCASSLAANGYTFGSGTRLTVV.

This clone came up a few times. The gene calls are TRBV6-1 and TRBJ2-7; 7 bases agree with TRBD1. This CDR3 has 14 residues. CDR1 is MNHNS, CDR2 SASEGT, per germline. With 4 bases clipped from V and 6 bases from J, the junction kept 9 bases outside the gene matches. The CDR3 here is CASSAPGQNREQYF. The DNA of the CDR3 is TGTGCCAGCAGTGCCCCGGGACAGAACCGCGAGCAGTACTTC.

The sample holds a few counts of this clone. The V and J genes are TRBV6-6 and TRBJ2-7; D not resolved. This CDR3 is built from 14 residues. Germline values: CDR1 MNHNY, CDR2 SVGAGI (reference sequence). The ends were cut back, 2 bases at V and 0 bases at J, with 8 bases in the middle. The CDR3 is CASSYHPGSYEQYF. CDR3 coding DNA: TGTGCCAGCAGTTACCACCCCGGCTCCTACGAGCAGTACTTC.

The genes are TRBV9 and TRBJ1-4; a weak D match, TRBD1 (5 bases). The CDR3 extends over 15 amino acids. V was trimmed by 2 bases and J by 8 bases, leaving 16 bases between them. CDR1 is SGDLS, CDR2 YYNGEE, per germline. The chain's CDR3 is CASSVASGLREKLFF. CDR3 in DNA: TGTGCCAGCAGCGTCGCTTCAGGGCTAAGGGAAAAACTGTTTTTT.

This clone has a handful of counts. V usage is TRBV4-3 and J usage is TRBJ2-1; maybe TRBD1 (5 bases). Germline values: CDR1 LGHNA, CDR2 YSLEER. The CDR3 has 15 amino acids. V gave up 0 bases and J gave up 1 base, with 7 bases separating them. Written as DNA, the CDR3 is TGCGCCAGCAGCCAAGACAGGGTGTCCTACAATGAGCAGTTCTTC. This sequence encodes CASSQDRVSYNEQFF.

The CDR3 nucleotides are TGCGCCAGCAGCCGAACTAGCGGTGGAACCGGGGAGCTGTTTTTT. Encoded protein: CASSRTSGGTGELFF. The gene calls are TRBV5-1 and TRBJ2-2, with 8 positions matching TRBD2. V shed 4 bases, J shed 5 bases, and the junction held 7 bases outside the gene matches. The germline V gene encodes CDR1 SGHRS and CDR2 YFSETQ. The length of the CDR3 is 15 residues.

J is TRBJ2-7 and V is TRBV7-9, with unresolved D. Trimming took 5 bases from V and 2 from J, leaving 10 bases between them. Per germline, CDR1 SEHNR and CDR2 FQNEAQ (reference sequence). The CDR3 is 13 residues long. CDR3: CASSRVTAYEQYF. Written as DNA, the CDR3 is TGTGCCAGCAGCCGCGTAACTGCCTACGAGCAGTACTTC. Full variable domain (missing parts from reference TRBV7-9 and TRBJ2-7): DTGVSQNPRHKITKRGQNVTFRCDPISEHNRLYWYRQTLGQGPEFLTYFQNEAQLEKSRLLSDRFSAERPKGSFSTLEIQRTEQGDSAMYLCASSRVTAYEQYFGPGTRLTVT.

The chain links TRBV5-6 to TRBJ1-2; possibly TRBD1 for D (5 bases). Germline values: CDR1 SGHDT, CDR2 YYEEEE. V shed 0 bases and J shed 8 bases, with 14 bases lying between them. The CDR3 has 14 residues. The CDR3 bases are TGTGCCAGCAGCTTGGCTGGGGCGCCCCGCGGCTACACCTTC. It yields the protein CASSLAGAPRGYTF.

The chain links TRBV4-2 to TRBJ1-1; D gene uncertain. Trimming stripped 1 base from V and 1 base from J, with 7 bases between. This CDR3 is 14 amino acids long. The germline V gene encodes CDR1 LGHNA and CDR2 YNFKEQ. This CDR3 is CASSQGAPNTEAFF. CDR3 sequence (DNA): TGTGCCAGCAGCCAAGGGGCGCCGAACACTGAAGCTTTCTTT.

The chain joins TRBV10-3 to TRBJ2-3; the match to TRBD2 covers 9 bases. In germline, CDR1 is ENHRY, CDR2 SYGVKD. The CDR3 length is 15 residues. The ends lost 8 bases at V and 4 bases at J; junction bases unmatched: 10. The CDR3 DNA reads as TGTGCCATCGGATTAGCGGGGGCGGGGGCAGATACGCAGTATTTT. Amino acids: CAIGLAGAGADTQYF.

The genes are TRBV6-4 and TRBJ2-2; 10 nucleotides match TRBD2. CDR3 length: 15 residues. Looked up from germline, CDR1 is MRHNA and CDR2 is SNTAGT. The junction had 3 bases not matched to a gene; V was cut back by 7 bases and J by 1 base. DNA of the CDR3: TGTGCCAGCAAAAGGACTAGCGGGAACACCGGGGAGCTGTTTTTT. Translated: CASKRTSGNTGELFF.

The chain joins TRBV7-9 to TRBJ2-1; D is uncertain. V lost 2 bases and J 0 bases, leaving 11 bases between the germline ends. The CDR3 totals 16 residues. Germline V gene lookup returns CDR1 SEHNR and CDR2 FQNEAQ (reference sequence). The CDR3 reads CASSLFSLSSYNEQFF. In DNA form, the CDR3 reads TGTGCCAGCAGCTTATTTAGTCTGAGCTCCTACAATGAGCAGTTCTTC.